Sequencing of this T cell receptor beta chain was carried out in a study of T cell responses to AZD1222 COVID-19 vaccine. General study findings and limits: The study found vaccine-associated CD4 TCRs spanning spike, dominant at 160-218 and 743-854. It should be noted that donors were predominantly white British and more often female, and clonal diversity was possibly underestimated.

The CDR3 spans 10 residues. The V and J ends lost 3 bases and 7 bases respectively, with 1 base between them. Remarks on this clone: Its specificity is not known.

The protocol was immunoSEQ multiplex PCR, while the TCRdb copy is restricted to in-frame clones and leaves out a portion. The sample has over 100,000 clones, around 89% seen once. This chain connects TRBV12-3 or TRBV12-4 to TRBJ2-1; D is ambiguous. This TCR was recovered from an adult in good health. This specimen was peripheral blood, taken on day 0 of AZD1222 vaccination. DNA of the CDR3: TGTGCCAGCAGTTTGAATGAGCAGTTCTTC. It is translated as CASSLNEQFF.